This T cell receptor (beta chain) was observed in a study of siplizumab effects on memory and regulatory T cells. Libraries were prepared by immunoSEQ multiplex PCR; TCRdb keeps only in-frame clonotypes and omits some of them. The sample consists of roughly 97,000 clones, over 90% of them appearing once. The germline V gene has CDR1 SGHNT and CDR2 YENEEA. The CDR3 runs to 12 residues. V shed 4 bases and J shed 7 bases, with 8 bases lying between them. This sequence originates from a human donor in good health. The sequencing input was Tregs sorted from blood. The J gene is TRBJ2-1, the V gene TRBV11-3; no firm D call. In DNA form, the CDR3 reads TGTGCCAGCAGCTCCGCCCGGAATGAGCAGTTCTTC. Amino acids: CASSSARNEQFF.